These T cell receptor beta chains were read from a single sample in a study of CXCR3-negative and CXCR3-positive naive CD8 T cells. With the 5' RACE reads reprocessed, TCRdb shows one record per CDR3 protein and no DNA. The table lists 5,000 to 6,500 distinct CDR3 sequences. The sequencing sample was made of naive CXCR3+ CD8+ T cells from blood. All receptors derive from a human donor in good health. Some clones in this sample may be carry-over from other donors' samples. Each CDR3 is given with its conserved first and last residue. Each record gives: CDR3 protein, V gene, clone size, J gene. Rows may omit the clone size; those that give it use once, few, many or a size class.

CDR3aa: CSARDGAYEQYF
v_gene: TRBV20-1
abundance: medium-sized
j_gene: TRBJ2-7

CDR3aa: CASSPTMNEQFF
v_gene: TRBV13
abundance: .
j_gene: TRBJ2-1

CDR3aa: CSVVQLGTYNEQFF
v_gene: TRBV29-1
abundance: .
j_gene: TRBJ2-1

CDR3aa: CASTKGPNEKLFF
v_gene: TRBV6-5
abundance: medium-sized
j_gene: TRBJ1-4

CDR3aa: CASSQATGGRTDTQYF
v_gene: TRBV4-2
abundance: medium-sized
j_gene: TRBJ2-3

CDR3aa: CASSQGIGYEQYF
v_gene: TRBV4-1
abundance: medium-sized
j_gene: TRBJ2-7

CDR3aa: CSVEDLGEEAFF
v_gene: TRBV29-1
abundance: .
j_gene: TRBJ1-1

CDR3aa: CSVDSGLAGVNEQFF
v_gene: TRBV29-1
abundance: medium-sized
j_gene: TRBJ2-1

CDR3aa: CASSKYWDRGCDEQYF
v_gene: TRBV21-1
abundance: medium-sized
j_gene: TRBJ2-7

CDR3aa: CSVRASGNTGELFF
v_gene: TRBV29-1
abundance: medium-sized
j_gene: TRBJ2-2

CDR3aa: CASSQDSSGANNEQFF
v_gene: TRBV4-1
abundance: medium-sized
j_gene: TRBJ2-1

CDR3aa: CSVGELGAGTEAFF
v_gene: TRBV29-1
abundance: medium-sized
j_gene: TRBJ1-1

CDR3aa: CASSAPRDRGPEQYF
v_gene: TRBV7-9
abundance: medium-sized
j_gene: TRBJ2-7

CDR3aa: CATSSSLGANIQYF
v_gene: TRBV15
abundance: .
j_gene: TRBJ2-4

CDR3aa: CASSWVSGRSGEQFF
v_gene: TRBV19
abundance: medium-sized
j_gene: TRBJ2-1

CDR3aa: CASRIGTNSYEQYF
v_gene: TRBV25-1
abundance: medium-sized
j_gene: TRBJ2-7

CDR3aa: CASSDITRLTDTQYF
v_gene: TRBV2
abundance: medium-sized
j_gene: TRBJ2-3

CDR3aa: CASSLAYSRPQETQYF
v_gene: TRBV12-3/TRBV12-4
abundance: .
j_gene: TRBJ2-5

CDR3aa: CSVNLAGDERDTIYF
v_gene: TRBV29-1
abundance: medium-sized
j_gene: TRBJ1-3

CDR3aa: CASSLSQRGSPLQF
v_gene: TRBV7-9
abundance: .
j_gene: TRBJ1-6

CDR3aa: CSGSNVNEQFF
v_gene: TRBV20-1
abundance: .
j_gene: TRBJ2-1

CDR3aa: CASSSTRSSYNEQFF
v_gene: TRBV11-2
abundance: medium-sized
j_gene: TRBJ2-1

CDR3aa: CASSLGVAAYNEQFF
v_gene: TRBV5-1
abundance: medium-sized
j_gene: TRBJ2-1

CDR3aa: CSATRRNSYNEQFF
v_gene: TRBV20-1
abundance: .
j_gene: TRBJ2-1

CDR3aa: CATSRDLPRHGYEQYF
v_gene: TRBV15
abundance: .
j_gene: TRBJ2-7

CDR3aa: CSVESLGEAFF
v_gene: TRBV29-1
abundance: .
j_gene: TRBJ1-1

CDR3aa: CASSTDLSSYEQYF
v_gene: TRBV5-1
abundance: medium-sized
j_gene: TRBJ2-7

CDR3aa: CATSRVGNTDKQYF
v_gene: TRBV15
abundance: .
j_gene: TRBJ2-3

CDR3aa: CSVEAGEETQYF
v_gene: TRBV29-1
abundance: .
j_gene: TRBJ2-5

CDR3aa: CSVQGHRQGSYGYTF
v_gene: TRBV29-1
abundance: .
j_gene: TRBJ1-2

CDR3aa: CASRSGAGNEQFF
v_gene: TRBV2
abundance: medium-sized
j_gene: TRBJ2-1

CDR3aa: CASRPGPPTADTQYF
v_gene: TRBV28
abundance: medium-sized
j_gene: TRBJ2-3

CDR3aa: CATSPGGHDEQFF
v_gene: TRBV5-1
abundance: .
j_gene: TRBJ2-1

CDR3aa: CATSRELPGADGYTF
v_gene: TRBV15
abundance: .
j_gene: TRBJ1-2

CDR3aa: CSVEGPNYGYTF
v_gene: TRBV29-1
abundance: medium-sized
j_gene: TRBJ1-2

CDR3aa: CASSYTVAGTDGQYF
v_gene: TRBV6-2/TRBV6-3
abundance: .
j_gene: TRBJ2-3

CDR3aa: CASSFFTGETQYF
v_gene: TRBV11-1
abundance: .
j_gene: TRBJ2-5

CDR3aa: CASRLGGGTASYEQYF
v_gene: TRBV11-2
abundance: medium-sized
j_gene: TRBJ2-7

CDR3aa: CASSLYGNTEAFF
v_gene: TRBV7-9
abundance: medium-sized
j_gene: TRBJ1-1

CDR3aa: CATSQDRDSIDTQYF
v_gene: TRBV15
abundance: .
j_gene: TRBJ2-3

CDR3aa: CASSPRLTPQETQYF
v_gene: TRBV4-2
abundance: medium-sized
j_gene: TRBJ2-5

CDR3aa: CARPLGSEAFF
v_gene: TRBV12-3/TRBV12-4
abundance: .
j_gene: TRBJ1-1